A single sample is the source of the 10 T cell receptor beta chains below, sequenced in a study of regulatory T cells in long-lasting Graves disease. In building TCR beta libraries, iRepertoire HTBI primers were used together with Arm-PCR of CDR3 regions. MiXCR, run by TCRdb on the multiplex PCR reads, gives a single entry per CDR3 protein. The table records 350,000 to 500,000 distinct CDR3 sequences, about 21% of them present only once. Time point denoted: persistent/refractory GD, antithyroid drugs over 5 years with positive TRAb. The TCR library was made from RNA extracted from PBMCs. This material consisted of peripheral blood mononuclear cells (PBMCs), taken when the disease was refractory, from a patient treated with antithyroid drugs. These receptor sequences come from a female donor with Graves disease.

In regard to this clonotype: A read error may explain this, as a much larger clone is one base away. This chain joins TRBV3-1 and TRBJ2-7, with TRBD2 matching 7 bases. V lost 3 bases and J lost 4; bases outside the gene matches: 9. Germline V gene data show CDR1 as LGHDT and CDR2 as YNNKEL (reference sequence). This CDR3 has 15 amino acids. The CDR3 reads CASSQGGLPGYEQYF. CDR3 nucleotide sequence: TGTGCCAGCAGCCAGGGAGGGTTACCGGGATACGAGCAGTACTTC.

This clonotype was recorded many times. The chain's CDR3 is CASSTYRGLDGYTF. The CDR3 nucleotides read TGTGCCAGCAGTACCTACAGGGGGCTCGATGGCTACACCTTC. The V call is TRBV12-3 or TRBV12-4, the J call TRBJ1-2; 9 nucleotides align to TRBD1. V lost 5 bases to trimming and J lost 6 bases; unmatched junction nucleotides: 7. The CDR3 covers 14 residues.

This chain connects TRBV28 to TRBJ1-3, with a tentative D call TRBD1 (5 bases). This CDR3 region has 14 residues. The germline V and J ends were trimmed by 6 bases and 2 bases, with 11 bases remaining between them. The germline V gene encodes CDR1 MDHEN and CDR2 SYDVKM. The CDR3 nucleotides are TGTGCCAGCAGCGCGGGGGGGGCTGGAAACACCATATATTTT. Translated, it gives CASSAGGAGNTIYF.

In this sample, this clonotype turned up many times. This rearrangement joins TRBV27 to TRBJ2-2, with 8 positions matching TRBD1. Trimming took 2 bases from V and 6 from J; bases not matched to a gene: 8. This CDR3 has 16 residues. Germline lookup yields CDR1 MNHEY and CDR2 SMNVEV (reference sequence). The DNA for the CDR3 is TGTGCCAGCAGTTTACAATTCGGGACAGGTCCCGGGGAGCTGTTTTTT. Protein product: CASSLQFGTGPGELFF.

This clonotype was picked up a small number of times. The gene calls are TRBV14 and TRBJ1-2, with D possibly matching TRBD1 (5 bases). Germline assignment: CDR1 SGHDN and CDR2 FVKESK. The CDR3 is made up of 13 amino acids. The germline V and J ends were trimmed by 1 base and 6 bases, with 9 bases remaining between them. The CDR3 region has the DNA TGTGCCAGCAGCCAAGCTAGGGGCCATGGCTACACCTTC. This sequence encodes CASSQARGHGYTF.

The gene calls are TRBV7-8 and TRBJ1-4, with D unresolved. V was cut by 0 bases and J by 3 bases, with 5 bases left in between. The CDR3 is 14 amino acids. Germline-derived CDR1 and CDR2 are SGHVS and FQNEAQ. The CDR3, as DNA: TGTGCCAGCAGCTTAGCGTCGTCTAATGAAAAACTGTTTTTT. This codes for CASSLASSNEKLFF.

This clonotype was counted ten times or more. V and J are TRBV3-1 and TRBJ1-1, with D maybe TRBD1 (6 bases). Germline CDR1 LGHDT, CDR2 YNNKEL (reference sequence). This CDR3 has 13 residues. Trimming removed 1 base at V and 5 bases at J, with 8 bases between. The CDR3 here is CASSQGGATEAFF. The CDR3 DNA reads TGTGCCAGCAGCCAAGGGGGGGCAACTGAAGCTTTCTTT.

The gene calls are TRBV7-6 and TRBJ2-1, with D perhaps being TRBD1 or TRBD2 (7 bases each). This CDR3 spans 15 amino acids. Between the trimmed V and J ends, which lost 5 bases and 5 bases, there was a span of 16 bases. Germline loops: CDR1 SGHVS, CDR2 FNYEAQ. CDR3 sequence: CASSVQGGFDNEQFF. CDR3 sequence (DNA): TGTGCCAGCAGCGTCCAGGGGGGGTTTGACAATGAGCAGTTCTTC. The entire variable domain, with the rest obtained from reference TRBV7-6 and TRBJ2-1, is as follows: GAGVSQSPRYKVTKRGQDVALRCDPISGHVSLYWYRQALGQGPEFLTYFNYEAQQDKSGLPNDRFSAERPEGSISTLTIQRTEQRDSAMYRCASSVQGGFDNEQFFGPGTRLTVL.

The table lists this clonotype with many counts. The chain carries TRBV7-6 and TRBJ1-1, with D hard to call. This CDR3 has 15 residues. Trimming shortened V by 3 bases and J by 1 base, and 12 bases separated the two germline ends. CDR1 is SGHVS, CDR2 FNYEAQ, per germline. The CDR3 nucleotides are TGTGCCAGCAGCTTGTTATTGAATCAGAACACTGAAGCTTTCTTT. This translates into CASSLLLNQNTEAFF.

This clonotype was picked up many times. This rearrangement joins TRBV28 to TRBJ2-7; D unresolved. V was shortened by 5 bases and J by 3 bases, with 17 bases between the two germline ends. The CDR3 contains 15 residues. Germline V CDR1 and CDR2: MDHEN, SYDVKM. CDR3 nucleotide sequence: TGTGCCAGCAGTGAGTTGGAGACCCTGTACTACGAGCAGTACTTC. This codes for CASSELETLYYEQYF.